This TCR beta chain was sequenced for a study of cytomegalovirus exposure and HLA in healthy donors. Study-level information: The 120 validation repertoires matched the approximately 700 first-cohort repertoires in platform, a later analysis reported.

Germline V lookup: CDR1 SGDLS, CDR2 YYNGEE. J lost 1 base, V lost 0 bases, and 2 bases had no gene match. The CDR3 is 15 amino acids. The table came from immunoSEQ multiplex PCR; TCRdb's copy has only in-frame clones and leaves some out. Of roughly 75,000 clones listed, around 94% are singletons. This clonotype was sampled from a young woman in good health and CMV-seronegative. The chain employs TRBV9 and TRBJ2-7, with 9 bases fitting TRBD2. Sequencing input: PBMCs. The CDR3 sequence is CASSVGLAGSYEQYF. CDR3 sequence (DNA): TGTGCCAGCAGCGTAGGCCTAGCGGGGTCCTACGAGCAGTACTTC.